The TCR beta chain described here comes from a study of control samples from healthy donors and cancer patients. Repertoires were generated with immunoSEQ multiplex PCR, while TCRdb's copy carries only in-frame clones and drops some. The table includes 20,000 to 25,000 clones, 65% to 90% detected once. Concerning this clone: At one boundary the junction diverges from the germline segment, which might be a read error.

This clonotype was sampled from a man aged 55 to 70 with head and neck cancer. The sample was PBMCs.

CDR3 sequence (DNA): TGTGCCAGCAGCCCCCACAGGGGGAATCGGCCCCAGCATTTT. Translating it yields CASSPHRGNRPQHF. The rearrangement links TRBV7-2 to TRBJ1-5; 8 bases align to TRBD1. The CDR3 sequence is 14 residues long. Germline CDR1 SGHTA, CDR2 FQGNSA.